This record concerns one T cell receptor beta chain sequence. The table came from immunoSEQ multiplex PCR; TCRdb's copy has only in-frame clones and leaves some out. The data show about 130,000 clones, with about 90% seen just once and 3% to 4.5% held by the top ten. The sample is drawn from a study of blood T cell repertoires in COVID-19. The CDR3 runs to 21 residues. Germline V gives CDR1 MNHNY, CDR2 SVGAGI (reference sequence). V was trimmed by 5 bases and J by 6 bases, leaving 35 bases between them. The material sequenced was peripheral blood. This chain links TRBV6-6 with TRBJ2-1, with D possibly called TRBD1 or TRBD2 (11 bases each). This clonotype was obtained from a woman in her fifties or sixties with acute or convalescent COVID-19. This chain's CDR3 is CASSHGQGARKLAGEVNEQFF. In DNA, the CDR3 is TGTGCCAGCAGTCACGGACAGGGGGCGCGTAAACTAGCGGGAGAGGTCAATGAGCAGTTCTTC.